This T cell receptor beta chain was sequenced during a study of blood T cell repertoires in COVID-19. Study background: Collection of acute and convalescent COVID-19 samples took place in the United States, Italy and Spain. Nucleic acid was either cDNA or gDNA, and it came from T cells, B-cell-depleted T cells, or PBMCs.

CDR3 length equals 14 residues. Trimming left V 2 bases short and J 6 bases short, with 11 bases between. Germline V gene sequence: CDR1 LGHNT, CDR2 FRNRAP. Clones were read by immunoSEQ multiplex PCR, and TCRdb kept only the in-frame ones, dropping some. The sample holds approximately 140,000 clones, approximately 90% seen once. The chain is built from TRBV12-5 and TRBJ2-1; D not resolved. Sample: peripheral blood. This receptor was obtained from a middle-aged woman with acute or convalescent COVID-19. DNA of the CDR3: TGTGCTAGTGGTTTGCCCCGACTCGTCAATGAGCAGTTCTTC. Translation: CASGLPRLVNEQFF.